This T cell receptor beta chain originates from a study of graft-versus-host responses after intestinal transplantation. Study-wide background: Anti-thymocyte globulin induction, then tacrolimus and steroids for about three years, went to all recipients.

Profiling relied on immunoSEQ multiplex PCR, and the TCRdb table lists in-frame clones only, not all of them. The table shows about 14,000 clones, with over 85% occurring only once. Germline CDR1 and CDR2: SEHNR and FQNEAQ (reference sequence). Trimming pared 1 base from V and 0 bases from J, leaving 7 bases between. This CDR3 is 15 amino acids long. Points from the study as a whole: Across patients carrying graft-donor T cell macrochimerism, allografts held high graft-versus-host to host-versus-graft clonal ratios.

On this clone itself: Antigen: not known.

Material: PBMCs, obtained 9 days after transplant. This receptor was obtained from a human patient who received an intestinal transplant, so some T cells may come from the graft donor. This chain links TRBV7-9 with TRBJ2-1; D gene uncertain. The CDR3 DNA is TGTGCCAGCAGCTTAGTCCCGAGCTCCTACAATGAGCAGTTCTTC. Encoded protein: CASSLVPSSYNEQFF. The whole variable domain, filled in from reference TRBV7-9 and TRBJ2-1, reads DTGVSQNPRHKITKRGQNVTFRCDPISEHNRLYWYRQTLGQGPEFLTYFQNEAQLEKSRLLSDRFSAERPKGSFSTLEIQRTEQGDSAMYLCASSLVPSSYNEQFFGPGTRLTVL.